This T cell receptor beta chain is drawn from a study of T cells in Graves' hyperthyroidism and ophthalmopathy. Trimming took off 0 bases at V and 6 bases at J, with 15 bases between the two ends. Germline CDR1 and CDR2: PRHDT and FYEKMQ (reference sequence). CDR3 size: 15 residues. Exclusion of a patient resulted from uncontrolled infection, other autoimmune disease, pregnancy or lactation. RNA transcripts provided the source from which TCR beta CDR3 regions were amplified. HTBI primers were the set used in a first-round RT-PCR of the TCR CDR3. TCRdb used MiXCR to reprocess the multiplex PCR reads, holding one entry per CDR3 protein. The table includes under 550,000 distinct CDR3 sequences, about 13% detected once. This clonotype was detected ten times or more.

The rearrangement uses TRBV13 and TRBJ2-7; D is perhaps TRBD1 (5 bases). The clonotype was recovered from a young woman with Graves' hyperthyroidism. Sequencing input: blood. This CDR3 reads CASSLGRGAAGEQYF. The CDR3 DNA is TGTGCCAGCAGCTTAGGTCGTGGGGCGGCTGGCGAGCAGTACTTC.